This T cell receptor (beta chain) was sequenced for a study of blood T cell repertoires in COVID-19. The overall study: Acute-phase and convalescent COVID-19 samples originated in the United States, Italy and Spain.

Per the original methods: Amplification of reference gene primers was used by the study to estimate nucleated cell counts. Assay: immunoSEQ multiplex PCR; the TCRdb copy retains only in-frame clones and omits some. V and J calls and clone size are given by that table; D and trimming were obtained from the DNA. This sample has 130,000 to 150,000 clones, with under 90% found just once. This clone was counted only a few times. V lost 2 bases and J 9 bases, leaving 8 bases between the germline ends. This CDR3 region has 12 residues. Per germline, CDR1 SGHTA and CDR2 FQGNSA. The sequencing input was peripheral blood. The receptor comes from a man aged 65 to 79 who had recovered from COVID-19. V usage is TRBV7-2 and J usage is TRBJ1-5; no firm D call. The CDR3 sequence: CASSLIEGPQHF. The CDR3, as DNA: TGTGCCAGCAGCTTAATTGAGGGGCCCCAGCATTTT.